This entry concerns a single T cell receptor beta chain. These data come from a study of early T cells in non-severe SARS-CoV-2 infection. One entry per CDR3 protein results from TCRdb running MiXCR on the 5' RACE reads. The sample has tens of thousands of distinct CDR3 sequences; around 15% are singletons. V dropped 5 bases and J dropped 7; count of bases not matched to a gene: 8. Germline V gene sequence: CDR1 SGHTA, CDR2 FQGTGA. The CDR3 length is 15 residues. Material: whole blood. V and J are TRBV7-3 and TRBJ2-3; 11 bases align to TRBD2. This clonotype was obtained from an adult who was a healthcare worker with PCR-confirmed SARS-CoV-2 infection or an uninfected control (not recorded which). CDR3 nucleotides: TGTGCCAGCAGCCCCACTAGCGGGAGAGGGAATACGCAGTATTTT. As protein: CASSPTSGRGNTQYF.